The clone carrying this TCR beta chain was seen only a few times. Its antigen is still unknown. There were TCR beta CDR3 regions amplified from RNA transcripts. TCR CDR3 regions were first amplified by RT-PCR with HTBI primers. TCRdb called the multiplex PCR reads again in MiXCR, with one record for every CDR3 protein. The sample has around 690,000 distinct CDR3 sequences, approximately 15% seen once. These data belong to a study of T cells in Graves' hyperthyroidism and ophthalmopathy. Study context: Peripheral blood was collected at initial diagnosis, before any treatment.

The germline V gene encodes CDR1 LNHDA and CDR2 SQIVND (reference sequence). The V segment lost 7 bases and the J segment 0 bases; nucleotides outside the gene matches: 10. The CDR3 has 16 residues. If no ophthalmopathy progression occurred within 18 months, Graves' hyperthyroidism was stable. The study left out patients who had uncontrolled infection, other autoimmune disease, pregnancy or lactation. General observations from the study: Blood also carried most thyroid clonotypes expanded above 0.001.

The sequenced material came from blood. The chain has TRBV19 and TRBJ2-3; TRBD2 matches at 7 bases. This TCR came from a man between 50 and 59 years old with Graves' hyperthyroidism. CDR3 bases: TGTGCCAGTATCTCGCGCGGGGGAGGAAGCACAGATACGCAGTATTTT. This translates into CASISRGGGSTDTQYF.